The present T cell receptor (beta chain) was sequenced within a study of T cell repertoires in cytomegalovirus infection. Study-level background: Newly reported HLA-C-restricted and thoroughly characterized HLA-B-restricted CMV epitopes were employed. CMV infection and matching HLA type were both indicated by public TCR beta signatures.

This CDR3 has 15 amino acids. Trimming at V came to 3 bases and at J to 3 bases, leaving 0 bases not matched to a gene. Germline lookup yields CDR1 SGHVS and CDR2 FQNEAQ. This clonotype was seen many times. The antigen is undetermined. TCRdb redid the calling of the reads with MiXCR, one entry per CDR3 protein. The profile covers roughly 990,000 distinct CDR3 sequences, with 30% to 40% appearing a single time and 11% to 15% taken by the ten largest. Findings and limits, study-wide: Frequencies of public TCR beta families were cumulated, and this identified carriers of CMV plus the relevant HLA. In two of eight donors, the top clonotype was HLA-C-restricted CMV-specific.

The chain couples TRBV7-8 to TRBJ2-2; 11 bases align to TRBD2. The source of this sequence is a human donor in good health (CMV status not recorded). Some clones in this sample may be carry-over from other donors' samples. The input for sequencing was cultured CD8+ T cells from PBMCs, taken from culture after CMV antigen stimulation. CDR3 amino acids: CASSFSGGDTGELFF. The CDR3 DNA reads TGTGCCAGCAGCTTTAGCGGGGGGGACACCGGGGAGCTGTTTTTT. Full variable domain (outside the CDR3, taken from reference TRBV7-8 and TRBJ2-2): GAGVSQSPRYKVAKRGQDVALRCDPISGHVSLFWYQQALGQGPEFLTYFQNEAQLDKSGLPSDRFFAERPEGSVSTLKIQRTQQEDSAVYLCASSFSGGDTGELFFGEGSRLTVL.